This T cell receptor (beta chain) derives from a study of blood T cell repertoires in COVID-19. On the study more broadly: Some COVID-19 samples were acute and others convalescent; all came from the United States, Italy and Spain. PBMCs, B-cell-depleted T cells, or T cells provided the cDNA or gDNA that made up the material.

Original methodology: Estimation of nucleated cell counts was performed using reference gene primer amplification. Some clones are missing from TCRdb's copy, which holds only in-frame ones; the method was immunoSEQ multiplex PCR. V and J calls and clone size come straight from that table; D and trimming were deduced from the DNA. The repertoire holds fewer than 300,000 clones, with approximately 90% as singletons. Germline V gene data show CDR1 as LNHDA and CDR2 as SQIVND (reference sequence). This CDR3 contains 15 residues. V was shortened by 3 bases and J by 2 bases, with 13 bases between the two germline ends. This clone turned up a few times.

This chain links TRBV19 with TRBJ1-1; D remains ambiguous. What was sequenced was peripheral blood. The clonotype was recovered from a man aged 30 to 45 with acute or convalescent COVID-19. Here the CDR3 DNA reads TGTGCCAGTAGTATTCGCAGGAATCTTAACACTGAAGCTTTCTTT. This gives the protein CASSIRRNLNTEAFF.